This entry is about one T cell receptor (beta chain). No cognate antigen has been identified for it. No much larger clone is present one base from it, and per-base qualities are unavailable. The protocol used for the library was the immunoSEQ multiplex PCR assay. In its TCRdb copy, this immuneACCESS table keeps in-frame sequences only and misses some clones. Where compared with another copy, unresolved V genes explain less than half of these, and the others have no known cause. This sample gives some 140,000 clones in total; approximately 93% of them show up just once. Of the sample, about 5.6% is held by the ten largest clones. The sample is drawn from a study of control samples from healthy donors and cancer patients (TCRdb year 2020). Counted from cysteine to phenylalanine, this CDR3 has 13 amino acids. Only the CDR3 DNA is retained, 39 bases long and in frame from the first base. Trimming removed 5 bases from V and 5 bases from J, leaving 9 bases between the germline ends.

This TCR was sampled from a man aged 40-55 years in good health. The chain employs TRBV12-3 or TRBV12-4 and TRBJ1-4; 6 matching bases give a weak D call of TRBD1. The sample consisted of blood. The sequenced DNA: TGTGCCAGCAGTGAAACAGGGAATGAAAAACTGTTTTTT. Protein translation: CASSETGNEKLFF.